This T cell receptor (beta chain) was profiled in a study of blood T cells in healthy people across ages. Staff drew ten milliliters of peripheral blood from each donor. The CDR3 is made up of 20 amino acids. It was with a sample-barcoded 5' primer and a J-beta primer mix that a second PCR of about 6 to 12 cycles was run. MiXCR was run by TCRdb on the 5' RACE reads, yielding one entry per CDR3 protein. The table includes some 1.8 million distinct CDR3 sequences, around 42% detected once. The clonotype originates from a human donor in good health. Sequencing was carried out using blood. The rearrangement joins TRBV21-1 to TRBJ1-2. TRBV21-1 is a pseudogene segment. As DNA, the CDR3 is TGTGCCAGCAGCAAAGTTTACTGCGGACAGCTAATCCCTGGGGGCCATGGCTACACCTTC. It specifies CASSKVYCGQLIPGGHGYTF.